What follows describes a single T cell receptor beta chain. This clone showed up just once. No cognate antigen has been identified for it. No base quality values were provided; no much bigger clone lies one nucleotide off. This entry comes from a study of blood T cell repertoires in COVID-19 (TCRdb year 2020). With respect to the entire study: Collaborator samples came from the United States, Italy and Spain and covered acute and convalescent phases of COVID-19. The prospective study material was composed of cDNA or gDNA derived from T cells, B-cell-depleted T cells, or PBMCs. Where available, HLA class I and class II types were taken from metadata supplied by the sample provider and were not determined by assay-based typing. Nearly every sample came with metadata listing a de-identified subject ID, COVID-19 status, age in years and sex. The samples were drawn from two sources: the first 160 participants of the ongoing ImmuneRACE study, and 1,200 or so subjects contributed by 6 global collaborators. Deeply sampled blood TCRbeta repertoires from subjects exposed to, actively infected with, or recovered from COVID-19 were included in the dataset. The repertoires were made available in a free public database intended to serve as a resource for research on the immune response to SARS-CoV-2.

TCRbeta CDR3 regions were amplified from genomic DNA by means of the immunoSEQ Assay, a bias-controlled multiplex PCR. In the authors' own workflow: The number of nucleated cells in each sample was estimated from the amplification of reference gene primers within the assay. To quantify the absolute abundance of each unique TCRbeta CDR3 rearrangement, sequence reads were collapsed and filtered. For each sample, productive Simpson clonality was calculated by taking the square root of Simpson's diversity index across productive rearrangements. TCRdb's version of the immuneACCESS table is confined to in-frame rearrangements and falls short of the full clone set. An unresolved V gene accounts for under half of the shortfall where checked; the remainder is of unknown origin. V and J calls and clone size come straight from that table; D and trimming were deduced from the DNA. Present in this sample are under 200,000 clones, 83% of which were seen just once. The biggest ten clones account for more than 1.5% of the sample.

The collaborating institutions used their own protocols to collect whole blood in K2EDTA tubes. For TCRbeta analysis, collaborator samples were shipped as frozen whole blood, as isolated PBMCs, or as DNA extracted from either sample type. From the cysteine up to the phenylalanine, the CDR3 has a length of 15 residues. The retained sequence is limited to the CDR3, 45 bases, with the frame set at the first base. Clipping removes 5 bases from V and 2 bases from J, with 5 as the unmatched junction base count. Taken from the germline V gene (reference sequence), the CDR1 and CDR2 loops are SGHNT and YYREEE. What the authors observed across the whole study: The quantity of clinical and demographic metadata differed by source and by participant and was supplied without curation.

The source of this sequence is a human donor in a cohort sampled during active COVID-19. This sequence uses TRBV5-4 and TRBJ1-2, with TRBD1 identical over 11 junction bases. Sequencing used peripheral blood. The bases read TGTGCCAGCAGAATAGGACAGGGGGCGAACTATGGCTACACCTTC. It is translated as CASRIGQGANYGYTF.